This TCR beta chain was captured in a study of cytomegalovirus exposure and HLA in healthy donors. Study observations and caveats: Listed as cytomegalovirus-associated were 164 TCR beta chains.

Germline-derived CDR1 and CDR2 are MDHEN and SYDVKM. The CDR3 is 13 residues long. V lost 8 bases, J lost 6 bases, and 16 bases lay in between. As to this clone: The antigen is undetermined.

Measured with immunoSEQ multiplex PCR; TCRdb has only the in-frame clones, and not every one. Altogether 200,000 to 300,000 clones are present, about 92% being singletons, with the ten largest covering just over 3%. This TCR was sampled from a woman aged 25 to 39 in good health and CMV-seronegative. Sequenced sample: PBMCs. The genes are TRBV28 and TRBJ1-1; D ambiguous. In DNA, the CDR3 is TGTGCCAGCGGGTCGGTGCCCCGGGCTGAAGCTTTCTTT. Translation gives CASGSVPRAEAFF.